Listed below are T cell receptor beta chains from one sample, sequenced in a study of T cell repertoires in cytomegalovirus infection. These receptors are not linked to any known antigen. TCRdb recomputed calls from the reads with MiXCR, one row per CDR3 protein. This sample carries under 850,000 distinct CDR3 sequences, approximately 33% of them seen once, and the ten largest clones take 15% to 20%. The sequences come from cultured PBMCs, collected from culture after CMV antigen stimulation. The origin of the receptors is a human donor in good health (CMV status not recorded). Some clones in this sample may be carry-over from other donors' samples. Both conserved end residues are part of each CDR3. A D gene is named only where the DNA matches it firmly. The listing skips clone size in some rows; elsewhere it reads once, few, many or a size class.

D: .
V: TRBV7-9
size: many
J: TRBJ2-7
DNA: TGTGCCAGCAGCAACGACCTAGTGGGCGCCCTCTACGAGCAGTACTTC
CDR3: CASSNDLVGALYEQYF

D: .
V: TRBV7-2
size: .
J: TRBJ1-2
DNA: TGTGCCAGCCTGGGGGGGGTCGGTGGCTACACCTTC
CDR3: CASLGGVGGYTF

D: .
V: TRBV11-2
size: few
J: TRBJ1-1
DNA: TGTGCCAGCAGCTTAGAAGCGGGAGGCCAAGCTTTCTTT
CDR3: CASSLEAGGQAFF

D: TRBD1
V: TRBV7-9
size: .
J: TRBJ2-1
DNA: TGTGCCAGCAGCCCCGGGACAGGGGCAGAAGGTGAGCAGTTCTTC
CDR3: CASSPGTGAEGEQFF

D: .
V: TRBV12-3/TRBV12-4
size: .
J: TRBJ1-1
DNA: TGTGCCAGACCCCTCCGTGGGGGCTTGGACACTGAAGCTTTCTTT
CDR3: CARPLRGGLDTEAFF

D: .
V: TRBV12-3/TRBV12-4
size: .
J: TRBJ2-1
DNA: TGTGCCAGCAGTTTACCCAGGTATTTAAGCGGCTACAATGAGCAGTTCTTC
CDR3: CASSLPRYLSGYNEQFF

D: .
V: TRBV7-2
size: many
J: TRBJ2-3
DNA: TGTGCCAGCAGCTTCGGGGAGGCAGATACGCAGTATTTT
CDR3: CASSFGEADTQYF

D: TRBD2
V: TRBV7-2
size: .
J: TRBJ2-1
DNA: TGTGCCAGCAGCTTAGTGGGCGGCGGGAGGGCCCTCGGGGGGCGGCAGTTCTTC
CDR3: CASSLVGGGRALGGRQFF

D: .
V: TRBV12-3/TRBV12-4
size: .
J: TRBJ2-7
DNA: TGTGCCAGCAGTTTAAGTCCTGAGCCCTACGAGCAGTACTTC
CDR3: CASSLSPEPYEQYF

D: .
V: TRBV20-1
size: .
J: TRBJ2-5
DNA: TGCAGTGCTAGGGGCGAGGAGACCCAGTACTTC
CDR3: CSARGEETQYF

D: TRBD1
V: TRBV4-3
size: .
J: TRBJ2-4
DNA: TGCGCCAGCAGCCGCGTACCGGGACAGGTGAAAAAACGAGCCAAAAACATTCAGTACTTC
CDR3: CASSRVPGQVKKRAKNIQYF

D: TRBD2
V: TRBV27
size: many
J: TRBJ2-2
DNA: TGTGCCAGCCGACTAGCGGGAGGAGACACCGGGGAGCTGTTTTTT
CDR3: CASRLAGGDTGELFF

D: .
V: TRBV7-2
size: many
J: TRBJ2-7
DNA: TGTGCCAGCAGCGAGAATCCGCTAGGGGAGCAGTACTTC
CDR3: CASSENPLGEQYF

D: TRBD1
V: TRBV6-1
size: .
J: TRBJ2-1
DNA: TGTGCCAGCAGCTACAGGGGTGTTAATGAGCAGTTCTTC
CDR3: CASSYRGVNEQFF

D: .
V: TRBV11-2
size: .
J: TRBJ2-5
DNA: TGTGCCAGCAGCTTCCAGGGGATTCTTGAGACCCAGTACTTC
CDR3: CASSFQGILETQYF

D: TRBD2
V: TRBV20-1
size: .
J: TRBJ2-1
DNA: TGCAGTGCTAGTTCTCCCTCTAGCGGGAGCTACAATGAGCAGTTCTTC
CDR3: CSASSPSSGSYNEQFF

D: TRBD1
V: TRBV7-9
size: .
J: TRBJ2-3
DNA: TGTGCCAGCAGCCCGACAGGGGGAGAGGCAGATACGCAGTATTTT
CDR3: CASSPTGGEADTQYF

D: TRBD1
V: TRBV5-1
size: .
J: TRBJ1-2
DNA: TGCGCCAGCAGTCGACAGGGGATGGATGGCTACACCTTC
CDR3: CASSRQGMDGYTF

D: .
V: TRBV20-1
size: .
J: TRBJ1-4
DNA: TGCAGTGCCAACCGTCCACAGTTTAATGAAAAACTGTTTTTT
CDR3: CSANRPQFNEKLFF

D: .
V: TRBV12-3/TRBV12-4
size: .
J: TRBJ2-1
DNA: TGTGCCAGCCTCAAGGGGACCGATCCCCTCTCCTACAATGAGCAGTTCTTC
CDR3: CASLKGTDPLSYNEQFF

D: .
V: TRBV19
size: .
J: TRBJ1-5
DNA: TGTGCCAGTAGTATAACGGGAGGAGGGGGTCATCAGCCCCAGCATTTT
CDR3: CASSITGGGGHQPQHF

D: .
V: TRBV7-8
size: few
J: TRBJ1-1
DNA: TGTGCCAGTTATGTGGGCACTGAAGCTTTCTTT
CDR3: CASYVGTEAFF

D: .
V: TRBV10-3
size: .
J: TRBJ1-2
DNA: TGTGCCATCAGTGAGGGGGGGCGGTTTGGCTACACCTTC
CDR3: CAISEGGRFGYTF

D: .
V: TRBV7-2
size: many
J: TRBJ2-1
DNA: TGTGCCAGCAGCTCTTTCGTATGGAGCTCCTACAATGAGCAGTTCTTC
CDR3: CASSSFVWSSYNEQFF

D: .
V: TRBV6-6
size: few
J: TRBJ1-5
DNA: TGTGCCAGCAGAGTCCCGGGTCGCAATCAGCCCCAGCATTTT
CDR3: CASRVPGRNQPQHF

D: .
V: TRBV7-6
size: .
J: TRBJ1-2
DNA: TGTGCCAGCAGCTTGGGGGGGGGGCACGACGGCTACACCTTC
CDR3: CASSLGGGHDGYTF

D: .
V: TRBV4-1
size: few
J: TRBJ1-2
DNA: TGCGCCAGCAGCCAAAAGTACCCAGGTGGGGGAAACTATGGCTACACCTTC
CDR3: CASSQKYPGGGNYGYTF

D: .
V: TRBV7-2
size: many
J: TRBJ2-3
DNA: TGTGCCAGCAGCTTAGTGAGGAGGGCGGATACGCAGTATTTT
CDR3: CASSLVRRADTQYF

D: .
V: TRBV6-2/TRBV6-3
size: .
J: TRBJ2-5
DNA: TGTGCCAGCAGTTCGACTAGAGCCCCAGAGACCCAGTACTTC
CDR3: CASSSTRAPETQYF

D: TRBD2
V: TRBV27
size: .
J: TRBJ2-1
DNA: TGTGCCAGCAGTTCCGGGACTAGCGGGAGGGGTAATGAGCAGTTCTTC
CDR3: CASSSGTSGRGNEQFF

D: .
V: TRBV6-1
size: .
J: TRBJ2-7
DNA: TGTGCCAGCAGTGAAGCGTCGGCAGGGGTGGAGCAGTACTTC
CDR3: CASSEASAGVEQYF

D: .
V: TRBV7-9
size: .
J: TRBJ2-5
DNA: TGTGCCCCAGGGAGCTCCCAAGAGACCCAGTACTTC
CDR3: CAPGSSQETQYF

D: TRBD1
V: TRBV15
size: .
J: TRBJ2-1
DNA: TGTGCCACCAGCAGAGCCCGGGGACAGTACAATGAGCAGTTCTTC
CDR3: CATSRARGQYNEQFF

D: TRBD2
V: TRBV20-1
size: .
J: TRBJ2-1
DNA: TGCAGTGCCATGCGGGTACTAGCGGGACACTACAATGAGCAGTTCTTC
CDR3: CSAMRVLAGHYNEQFF

D: .
V: TRBV10-3
size: .
J: TRBJ1-2
DNA: TGTGCCATCAGTGAGTCGTTTCCCCAGGGTTCCGGCTACACCTTC
CDR3: CAISESFPQGSGYTF

D: .
V: TRBV20-1
size: .
J: TRBJ1-5
DNA: TGCAGTGCTAGTCACGACCCAGATCAGCCCCAGCATTTT
CDR3: CSASHDPDQPQHF

D: .
V: TRBV19
size: .
J: TRBJ1-6
DNA: TGTGCCAGTAGTGTCGGATCTGAATCACCCCTCCACTTT
CDR3: CASSVGSESPLHF

D: .
V: TRBV7-2
size: many
J: TRBJ1-1
DNA: TGTGCCAGCAGCAGAGGGACACCTGGGGGGAACACTGAAGCTTTCTTT
CDR3: CASSRGTPGGNTEAFF

D: .
V: TRBV2
size: .
J: TRBJ2-7
DNA: TGTGCCAGTAGGACTACCGCCTACGAGCAGTACTTC
CDR3: CASRTTAYEQYF

D: .
V: TRBV2
size: once
J: TRBJ2-3
DNA: TGTGCCAGCAGGCACCCCCAGACGGGGGGCGGAGGAGATACGCAGTATTTT
CDR3: CASRHPQTGGGGDTQYF

D: .
V: TRBV6-6
size: few
J: TRBJ2-5
DNA: TGTGCCAGCAGCCCAGTCCGGGTGGAGACCCAGTACTTC
CDR3: CASSPVRVETQYF

D: .
V: TRBV18
size: few
J: TRBJ2-7
DNA: TGTGCCAGTTCCGGCAGCGTTAGCTACGAGCAGTACTTC
CDR3: CASSGSVSYEQYF

D: TRBD2
V: TRBV5-4
size: .
J: TRBJ2-3
DNA: TGTGCCAGCAGCTTACCCGGGACTATCACAGATACGCAGTATTTT
CDR3: CASSLPGTITDTQYF

D: TRBD1
V: TRBV7-2
size: many
J: TRBJ2-5
DNA: TGTGCCAGCAGCCTGGACAGGGTTCGAGAGACCCAGTACTTC
CDR3: CASSLDRVRETQYF

D: TRBD1
V: TRBV20-1
size: .
J: TRBJ2-7
DNA: TGCAGTGGCCAAAACCTCGGGACAGGGCTCCACGAGCAGTACTTC
CDR3: CSGQNLGTGLHEQYF

D: .
V: TRBV6-1
size: .
J: TRBJ1-2
DNA: TGTGCCAGCAGTGAAACGGGGTGGGGGACAACCGGAGATGGCTACACCTTC
CDR3: CASSETGWGTTGDGYTF

D: TRBD1
V: TRBV7-9
size: .
J: TRBJ2-7
DNA: TGTGCCAGCAGCCGTAGTGGGACAGGGGACCACGAGCAGTACTTC
CDR3: CASSRSGTGDHEQYF

D: .
V: TRBV6-1
size: .
J: TRBJ2-1
DNA: TGTGCCAGCAGTGAATCCCTTGGCCCGTGGCAGCAGTTCTTC
CDR3: CASSESLGPWQQFF